This T cell receptor (beta chain) was sequenced for a study of cytomegalovirus exposure and HLA in healthy donors. Study observations and caveats: The dataset shows that most TCR sequences were rare, while some public TCRs occurred in many donors.

Concerning this clone: The antigen remains undetermined.

V was clipped by 4 bases and J by 3 bases; unmatched bases: 6. The germline V gene has CDR1 SGHTA and CDR2 FQGNSA. This CDR3 spans 14 amino acids. It was with 60 Vbeta and 13 Jbeta primers that the PCR ran. Clones were read by immunoSEQ multiplex PCR, and TCRdb kept only the in-frame ones, dropping some. There are 130,000 or so clones in the sample; about four fifths occur only once, and approximately 1.1% lies in the top ten. The chain has TRBV7-2 and TRBJ2-7; TRBD1 aligns across 7 bases. The sample taken for sequencing was PBMCs. The clonotype comes from a male donor in good health and CMV-seronegative. The CDR3 sequence is CASSWPTGNYEQYF. The DNA of the CDR3 is TGTGCCAGCAGCTGGCCGACAGGGAACTACGAGCAGTACTTC.